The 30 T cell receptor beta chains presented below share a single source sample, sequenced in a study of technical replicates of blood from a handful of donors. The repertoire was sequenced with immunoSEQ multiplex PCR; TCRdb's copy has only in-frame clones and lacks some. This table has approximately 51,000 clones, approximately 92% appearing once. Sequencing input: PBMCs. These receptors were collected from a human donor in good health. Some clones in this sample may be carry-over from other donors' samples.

The CDR3 protein is CSAQTGRYSPLHF. CDR3 bases: TGCAGCGCCCAGACAGGGAGGTATTCACCCCTCCACTTT. V gene TRBV29-1 combines with J gene TRBJ1-6; TRBD1 matches 7 bases. The CDR3 is made up of 13 amino acids. Germline V lookup: CDR1 SQVTM, CDR2 ANQGSEA. V was clipped by 7 bases and J by 8 bases; unmatched bases: 8.

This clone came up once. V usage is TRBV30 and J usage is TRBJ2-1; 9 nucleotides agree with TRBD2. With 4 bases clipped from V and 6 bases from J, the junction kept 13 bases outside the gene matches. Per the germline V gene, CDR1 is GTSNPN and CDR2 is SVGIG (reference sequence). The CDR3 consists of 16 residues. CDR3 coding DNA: TGTGCCTGGATCCCCTTGCCCGGCGGGAGGGCCAATGAGCAGTTCTTC. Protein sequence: CAWIPLPGGRANEQFF.

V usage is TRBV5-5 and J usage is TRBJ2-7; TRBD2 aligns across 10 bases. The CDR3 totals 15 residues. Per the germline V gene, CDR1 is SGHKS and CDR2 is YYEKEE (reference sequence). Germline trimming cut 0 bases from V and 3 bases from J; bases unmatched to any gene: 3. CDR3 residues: CASSLASGRGYEQYF. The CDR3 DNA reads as TGTGCCAGCAGCTTGGCTAGCGGGAGAGGCTACGAGCAGTACTTC.

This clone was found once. CDR3 sequence reads: CASSMVSGDTQYF. The CDR3 region has the DNA TGTGCCAGTAGCATGGTAAGCGGGGATACGCAGTATTTT. The chain combines TRBV19 with TRBJ2-3; D may be TRBD2 (6 bases). Germline CDR1 reads LNHDA; CDR2 reads SQIVND (reference sequence). The CDR3 covers 13 residues. Between the trimmed V and J ends, which lost 6 bases and 6 bases, there was a span of 13 bases.

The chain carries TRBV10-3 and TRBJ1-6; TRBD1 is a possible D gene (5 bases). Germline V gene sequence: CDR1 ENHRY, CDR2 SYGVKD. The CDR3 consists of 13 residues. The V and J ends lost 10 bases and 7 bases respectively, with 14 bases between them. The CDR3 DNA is TGTGCCAGCCTGGCGGGGGAGAATTCACCCCTCCACTTT. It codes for CASLAGENSPLHF.

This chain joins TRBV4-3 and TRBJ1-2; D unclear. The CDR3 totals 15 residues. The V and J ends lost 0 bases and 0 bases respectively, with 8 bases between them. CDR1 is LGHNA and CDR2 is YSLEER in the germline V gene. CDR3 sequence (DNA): TGCGCCAGCAGCCAAGATACACAAACTAACTATGGCTACACCTTC. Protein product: CASSQDTQTNYGYTF.

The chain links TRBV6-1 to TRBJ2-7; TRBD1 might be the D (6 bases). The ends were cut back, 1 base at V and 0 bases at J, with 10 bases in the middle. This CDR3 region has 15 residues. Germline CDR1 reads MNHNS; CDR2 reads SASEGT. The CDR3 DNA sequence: TGTGCCAGCAGTGAAGGGACAGCGAGCTCCTACGAGCAGTACTTC. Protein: CASSEGTASSYEQYF.

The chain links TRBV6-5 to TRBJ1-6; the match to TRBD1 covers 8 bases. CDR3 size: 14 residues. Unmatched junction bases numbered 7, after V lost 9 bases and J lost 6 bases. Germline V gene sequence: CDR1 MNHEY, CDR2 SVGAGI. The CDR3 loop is CASTTGGGNSPLHF. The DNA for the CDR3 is TGTGCCAGTACAACAGGGGGTGGTAATTCACCCCTCCACTTT.

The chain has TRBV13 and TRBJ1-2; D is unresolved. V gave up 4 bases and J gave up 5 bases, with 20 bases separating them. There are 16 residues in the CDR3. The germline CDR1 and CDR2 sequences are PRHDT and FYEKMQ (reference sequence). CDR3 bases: TGTGCCAGCAGCTCCAACGGGGAAGGTAATTGGTATGGCTACACCTTC. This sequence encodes CASSSNGEGNWYGYTF. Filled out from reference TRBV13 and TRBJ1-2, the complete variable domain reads AAGVIQSPRHLIKEKRETATLKCYPIPRHDTVYWYQQGPGQDPQFLISFYEKMQSDKGSIPDRFSAQQFSDYHSELNMSSLELGDSALYFCASSSNGEGNWYGYTFGSGTRLTVV.

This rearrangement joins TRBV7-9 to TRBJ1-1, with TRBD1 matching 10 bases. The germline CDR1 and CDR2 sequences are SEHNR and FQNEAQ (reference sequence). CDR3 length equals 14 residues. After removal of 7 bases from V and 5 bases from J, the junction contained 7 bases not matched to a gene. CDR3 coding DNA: TGTGCCAGCAATACCGGACAGGGGGGAACTGAAGCTTTCTTT. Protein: CASNTGQGGTEAFF.

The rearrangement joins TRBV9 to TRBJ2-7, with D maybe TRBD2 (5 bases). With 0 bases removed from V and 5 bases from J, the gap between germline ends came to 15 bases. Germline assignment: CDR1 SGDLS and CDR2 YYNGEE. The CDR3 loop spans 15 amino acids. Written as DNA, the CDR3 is TGTGCCAGCAGCGTAGTTGTAGGTGAGAGGGACGAGCAGTACTTC. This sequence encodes CASSVVVGERDEQYF.

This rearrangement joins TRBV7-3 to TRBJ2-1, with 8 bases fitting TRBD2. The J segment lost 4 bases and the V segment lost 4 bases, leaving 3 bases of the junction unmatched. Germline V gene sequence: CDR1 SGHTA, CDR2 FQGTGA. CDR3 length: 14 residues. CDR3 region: CASSSGGAYNEQFF. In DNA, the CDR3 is TGTGCCAGCAGCTCGGGGGGGGCTTACAATGAGCAGTTCTTC.

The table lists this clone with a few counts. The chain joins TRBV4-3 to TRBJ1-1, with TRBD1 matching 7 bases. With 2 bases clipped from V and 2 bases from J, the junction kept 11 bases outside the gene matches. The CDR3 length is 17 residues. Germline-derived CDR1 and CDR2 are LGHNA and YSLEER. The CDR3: CASSQSPPGQANTEAFF. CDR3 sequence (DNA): TGCGCCAGCAGCCAATCCCCTCCTGGACAGGCCAACACTGAAGCTTTCTTT.

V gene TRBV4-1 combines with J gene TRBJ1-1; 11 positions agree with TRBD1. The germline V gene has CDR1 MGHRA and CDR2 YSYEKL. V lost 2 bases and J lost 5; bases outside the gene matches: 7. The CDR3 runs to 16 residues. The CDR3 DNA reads TGCGCCAGCAGCCAACGAGGGGGACAGGGGGATACTGAAGCTTTCTTT. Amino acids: CASSQRGGQGDTEAFF.

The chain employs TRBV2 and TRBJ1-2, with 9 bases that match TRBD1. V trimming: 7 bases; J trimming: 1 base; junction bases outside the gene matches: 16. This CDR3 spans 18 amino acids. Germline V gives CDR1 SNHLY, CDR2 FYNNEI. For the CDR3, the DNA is TGTGCCAGCACTAGGGGGGGACAGGGACAAAGTTTTAACTATGGCTACACCTTC. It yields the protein CASTRGGQGQSFNYGYTF.

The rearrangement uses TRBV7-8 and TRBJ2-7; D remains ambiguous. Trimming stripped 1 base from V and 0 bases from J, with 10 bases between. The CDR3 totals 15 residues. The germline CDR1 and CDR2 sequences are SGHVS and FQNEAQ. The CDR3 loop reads CASSLGSSSSYEQYF. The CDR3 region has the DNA TGTGCCAGCAGCTTAGGATCTTCCAGCTCCTACGAGCAGTACTTC.

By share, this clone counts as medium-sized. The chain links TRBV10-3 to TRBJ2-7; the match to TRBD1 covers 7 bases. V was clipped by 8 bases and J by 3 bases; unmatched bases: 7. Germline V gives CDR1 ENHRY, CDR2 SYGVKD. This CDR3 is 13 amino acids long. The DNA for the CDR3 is TGTGCCATCGGAGACAGGGAACTCTACGAGCAGTACTTC. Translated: CAIGDRELYEQYF.

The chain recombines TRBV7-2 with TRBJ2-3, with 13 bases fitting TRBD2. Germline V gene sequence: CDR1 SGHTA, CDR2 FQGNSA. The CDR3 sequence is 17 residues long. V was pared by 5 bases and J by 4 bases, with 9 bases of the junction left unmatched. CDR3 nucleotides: TGTGCCAGCAGCCCTAGGACTAGCGGGAGTACGGCAGATACGCAGTATTTT. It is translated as CASSPRTSGSTADTQYF. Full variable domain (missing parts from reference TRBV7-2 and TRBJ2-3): GAGVSQSPSNKVTEKGKDVELRCDPISGHTALYWYRQSLGQGLEFLIYFQGNSAPDKSGLPSDRFSAERTGGSVSTLTIQRTQQEDSAVYLCASSPRTSGSTADTQYFGPGTRLTVL.

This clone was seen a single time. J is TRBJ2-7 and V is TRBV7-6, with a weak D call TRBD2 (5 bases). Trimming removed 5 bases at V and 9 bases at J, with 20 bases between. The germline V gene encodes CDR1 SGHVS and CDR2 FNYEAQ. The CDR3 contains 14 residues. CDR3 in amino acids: CASSLRATPEGQYF. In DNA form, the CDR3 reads TGTGCCAGCAGCCTCCGGGCCACCCCCGAGGGGCAGTACTTC.

CDR3 DNA: TGTGCTAGTGGTTTGGTAACAGGGACCTATGGCTACACCTTC. Translation gives CASGLVTGTYGYTF. This sequence joins TRBV12-5 and TRBJ1-2; D possibly corresponds to TRBD1 (6 bases). From germline, CDR1 is LGHNT and CDR2 FRNRAP. Trimming pared 0 bases from V and 4 bases from J, leaving 9 bases between. The CDR3 covers 14 residues.

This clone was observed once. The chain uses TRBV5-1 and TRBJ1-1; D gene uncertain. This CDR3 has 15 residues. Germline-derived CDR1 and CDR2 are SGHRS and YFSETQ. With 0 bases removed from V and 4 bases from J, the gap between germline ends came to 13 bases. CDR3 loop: CASSLEAGLSTEAFF. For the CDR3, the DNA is TGCGCCAGCAGCTTGGAGGCGGGGTTGAGCACTGAAGCTTTCTTT.

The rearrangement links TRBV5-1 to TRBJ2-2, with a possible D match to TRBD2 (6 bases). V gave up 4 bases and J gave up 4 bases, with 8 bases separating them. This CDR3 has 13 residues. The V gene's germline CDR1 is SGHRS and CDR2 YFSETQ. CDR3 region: CASSRESTGELFF. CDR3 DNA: TGCGCCAGCAGCCGGGAGAGCACCGGGGAGCTGTTTTTT.

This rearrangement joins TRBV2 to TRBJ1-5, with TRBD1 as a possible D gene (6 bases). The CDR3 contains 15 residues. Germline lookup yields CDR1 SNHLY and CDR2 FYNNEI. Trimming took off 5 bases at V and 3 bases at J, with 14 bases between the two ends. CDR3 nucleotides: TGTGCCAGCAGTCCTCAGACAGGCCTCAATCAGCCCCAGCATTTT. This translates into CASSPQTGLNQPQHF.

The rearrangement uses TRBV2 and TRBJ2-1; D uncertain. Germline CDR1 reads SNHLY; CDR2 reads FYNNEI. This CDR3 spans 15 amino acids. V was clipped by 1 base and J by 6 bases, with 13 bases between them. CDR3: CASSEVSNPSNEQFF. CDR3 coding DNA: TGTGCCAGCAGTGAAGTTTCTAACCCCTCCAATGAGCAGTTCTTC.

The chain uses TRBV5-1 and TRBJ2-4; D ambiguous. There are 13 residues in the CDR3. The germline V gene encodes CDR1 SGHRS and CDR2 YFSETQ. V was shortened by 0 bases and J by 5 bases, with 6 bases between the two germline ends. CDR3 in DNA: TGCGCCAGCAGCTTGGGCACAGAAAACATTCAGTACTTC. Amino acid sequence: CASSLGTENIQYF.

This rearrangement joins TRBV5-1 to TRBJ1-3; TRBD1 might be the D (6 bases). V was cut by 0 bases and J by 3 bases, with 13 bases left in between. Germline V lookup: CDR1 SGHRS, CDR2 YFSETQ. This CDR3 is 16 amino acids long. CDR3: CASSLVGQPLGNTIYF. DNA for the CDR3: TGCGCCAGCAGCTTGGTTGGACAGCCGCTTGGAAACACCATATATTTT.

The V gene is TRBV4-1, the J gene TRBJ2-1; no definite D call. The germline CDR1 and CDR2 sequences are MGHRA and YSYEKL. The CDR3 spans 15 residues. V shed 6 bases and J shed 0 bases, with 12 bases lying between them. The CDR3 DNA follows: TGCGCCAGCAGGATTCTAGTGTCCTCCTACAATGAGCAGTTCTTC. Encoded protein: CASRILVSSYNEQFF.

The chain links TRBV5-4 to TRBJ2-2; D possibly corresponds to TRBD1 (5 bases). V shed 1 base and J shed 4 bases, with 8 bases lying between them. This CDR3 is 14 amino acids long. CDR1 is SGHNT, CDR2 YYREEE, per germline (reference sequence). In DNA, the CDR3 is TGTGCCAGCAGCTTGAGACAGCTCACCGGGGAGCTGTTTTTT. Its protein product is CASSLRQLTGELFF.

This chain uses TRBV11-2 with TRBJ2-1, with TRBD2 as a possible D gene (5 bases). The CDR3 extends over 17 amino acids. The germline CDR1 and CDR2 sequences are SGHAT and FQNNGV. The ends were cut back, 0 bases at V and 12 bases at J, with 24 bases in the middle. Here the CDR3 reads CASSLDRPLGGSKGQFF. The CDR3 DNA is TGTGCCAGCAGCTTAGATCGACCGCTCGGCGGGTCCAAGGGGCAGTTCTTC.

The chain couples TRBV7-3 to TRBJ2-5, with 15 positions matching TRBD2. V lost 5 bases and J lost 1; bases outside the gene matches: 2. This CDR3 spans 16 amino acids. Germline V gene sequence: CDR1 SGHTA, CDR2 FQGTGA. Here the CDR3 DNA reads TGTGCCAGCAGCATGGGACTAGCGGGGGGCCAAGAGACCCAGTACTTC. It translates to CASSMGLAGGQETQYF.